This T cell receptor beta chain was captured by sequencing in a study of beta chain features in type 1 diabetes. Study-wide results and caveats: Researchers report that Type 1 diabetes patients had moderately but significantly shorter TCRB CDR3s across all four CD4+ subsets. In the patient group, naive, central memory and Treg TCRB repertoires seemed more alike than in the healthy donor group. cDNA-based reads could over-represent cells with high TCR expression.

The entirety of the isolated RNA underwent reverse transcription, so expressed TCRB transcripts were sequenced. Data came from immunoSEQ multiplex PCR; TCRdb stores just in-frame clones and leaves some out. Found here are 600,000 to 700,000 clones, 13% of them singletons; the top ten hold 0.02% to 0.025%. A heparinised blood draw that averaged about 100 mL was obtained once from each donor. By way of CD45RO/CCR7/CD25/CD127/CD95/CD27, the CD4+ regulatory, stem cell-like memory, central memory and naive cells were sorted. With 4 bases removed from V and 5 bases from J, the gap between germline ends came to 15 bases. The CDR3 extends over 15 amino acids. Germline V gene sequence: CDR1 SNHLY, CDR2 FYNNEI. Only a few counts were recorded for this clone. The target antigen is unknown.

The chain employs TRBV2 and TRBJ2-1; a possible D gene is TRBD2 (7 bases). Sequenced: naive CD4+ T cells from blood. The clonotype comes from a man younger than 35 with type 1 diabetes. This chain's CDR3 is CASSVGGGPHNEQFF. The DNA of the CDR3 is TGTGCCAGCAGTGTGGGCGGGGGCCCCCACAATGAGCAGTTCTTC.